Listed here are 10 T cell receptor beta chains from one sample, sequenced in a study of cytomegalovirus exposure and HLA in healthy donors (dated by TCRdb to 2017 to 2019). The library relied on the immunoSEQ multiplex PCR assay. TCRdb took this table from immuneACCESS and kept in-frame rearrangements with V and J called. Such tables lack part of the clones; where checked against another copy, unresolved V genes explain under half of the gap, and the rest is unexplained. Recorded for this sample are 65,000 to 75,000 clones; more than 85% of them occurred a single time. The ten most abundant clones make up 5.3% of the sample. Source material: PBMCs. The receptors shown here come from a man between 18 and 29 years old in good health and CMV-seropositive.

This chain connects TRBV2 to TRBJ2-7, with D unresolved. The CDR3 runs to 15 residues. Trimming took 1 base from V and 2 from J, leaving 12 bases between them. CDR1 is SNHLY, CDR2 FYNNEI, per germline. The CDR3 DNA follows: TGTGCCAGCAGTGAAGAGTGGGCCTCAACCTACGAGCAGTACTTC. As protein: CASSEEWASTYEQYF.

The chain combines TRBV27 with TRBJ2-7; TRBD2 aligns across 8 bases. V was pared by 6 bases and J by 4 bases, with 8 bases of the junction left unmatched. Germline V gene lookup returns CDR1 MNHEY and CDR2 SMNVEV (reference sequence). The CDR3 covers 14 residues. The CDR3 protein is CASRPGTRIYEQYF. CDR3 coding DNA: TGTGCCAGCAGACCCGGGACTAGGATTTACGAGCAGTACTTC.

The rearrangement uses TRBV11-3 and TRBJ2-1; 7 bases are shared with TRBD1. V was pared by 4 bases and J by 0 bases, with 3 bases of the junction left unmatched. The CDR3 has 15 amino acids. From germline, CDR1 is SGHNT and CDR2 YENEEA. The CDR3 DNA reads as TGTGCCAGCAGCTCCCGGGACAGCTCCTACAATGAGCAGTTCTTC. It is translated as CASSSRDSSYNEQFF.

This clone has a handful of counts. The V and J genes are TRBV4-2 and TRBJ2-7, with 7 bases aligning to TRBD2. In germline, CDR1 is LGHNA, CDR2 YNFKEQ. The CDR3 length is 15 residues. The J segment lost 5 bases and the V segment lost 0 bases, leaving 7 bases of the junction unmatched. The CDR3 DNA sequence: TGTGCCAGCAGCCAAGATCACGGGAGGATCAACGAGCAGTACTTC. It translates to CASSQDHGRINEQYF.

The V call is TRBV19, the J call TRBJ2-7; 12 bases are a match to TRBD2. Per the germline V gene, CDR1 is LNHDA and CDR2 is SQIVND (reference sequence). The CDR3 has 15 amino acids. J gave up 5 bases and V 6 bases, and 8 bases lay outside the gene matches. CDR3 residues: CASSLLAGGADEQYF. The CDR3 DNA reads TGTGCCAGTAGCCTACTAGCGGGAGGCGCCGACGAGCAGTACTTC.

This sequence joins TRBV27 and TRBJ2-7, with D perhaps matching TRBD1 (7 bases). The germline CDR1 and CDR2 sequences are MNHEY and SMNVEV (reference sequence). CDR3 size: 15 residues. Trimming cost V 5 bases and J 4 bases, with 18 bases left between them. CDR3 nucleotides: TGTGCCAGCAGTCCAGGGGGGCCCGGCCAATACGAGCAGTACTTC. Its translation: CASSPGGPGQYEQYF.

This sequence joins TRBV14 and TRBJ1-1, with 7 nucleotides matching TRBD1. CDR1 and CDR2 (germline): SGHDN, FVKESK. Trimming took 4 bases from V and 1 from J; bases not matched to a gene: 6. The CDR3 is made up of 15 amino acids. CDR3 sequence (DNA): TGTGCCAGCAGCCCTGGACAGGCAGCGAACACTGAAGCTTTCTTT. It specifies CASSPGQAANTEAFF. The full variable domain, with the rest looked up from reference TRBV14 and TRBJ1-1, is EAGVTQFPSHSVIEKGQTVTLRCDPISGHDNLYWYRRVMGKEIKFLLHFVKESKQDESGMPNNRFLAERTGGTYSTLKVQPAELEDSGVYFCASSPGQAANTEAFFGQGTRLTVV.

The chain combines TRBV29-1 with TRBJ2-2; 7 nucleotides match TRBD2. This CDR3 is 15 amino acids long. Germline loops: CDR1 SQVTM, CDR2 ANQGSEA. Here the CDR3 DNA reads TGCAGGGGGGGGGAGGGAGGGGCGCTCACCGGGGAGCTGTTTTTT. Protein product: CRGGEGGALTGELFF.

CDR3: CASSLGQKKERRSYNEQFF. The CDR3 coding sequence is TGTGCCAGCAGCTTAGGACAGAAAAAGGAGCGCCGCTCCTACAATGAGCAGTTCTTC. J is TRBJ2-1 and V is TRBV11-2, with a weak D call TRBD1 (5 bases). CDR3 size: 19 residues. Trimming shortened V by 1 base and J by 0 bases, and 19 bases separated the two germline ends. Germline-derived CDR1 and CDR2 are SGHAT and FQNNGV.

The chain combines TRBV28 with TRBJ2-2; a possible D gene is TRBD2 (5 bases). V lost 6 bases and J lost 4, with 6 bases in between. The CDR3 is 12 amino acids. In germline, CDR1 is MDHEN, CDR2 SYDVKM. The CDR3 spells CASRGSTGELFF. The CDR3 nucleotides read TGTGCCAGCAGGGGGAGCACCGGGGAGCTGTTTTTT.